The entry below gives a single TCR beta chain sequence along with its context. The record originates from a study of blood T cell repertoires in COVID-19. The CDR3 length is 15 residues. Germline V gives CDR1 MGHDK, CDR2 SYGVNS. V was clipped by 6 bases and J by 3 bases, with 17 bases between them. Profiled with immunoSEQ multiplex PCR; TCRdb holds only in-frame clones, not every one. The sample holds about 190,000 clones; roughly 80% are singletons and the top ten take around an eighth. The chain carries TRBV25-1 and TRBJ1-2; D ambiguous. This TCR derives from a man aged 50 to 59 who had recovered from COVID-19. Sequenced input: peripheral blood. The DNA for the CDR3 is TGTGCCAGCAGCTCTGGCGACATAAGATACTATGGCTACACCTTC. Its protein is CASSSGDIRYYGYTF.